This TCR beta chain was profiled in a study of shared clonotypes between healthy human individuals. Study-wide points: Naive subsets usually exceeded memory subsets in estimated richness.

Trimming removed 3 bases from V and 6 bases from J; junction bases left unmatched: 11. The germline V gene encodes CDR1 SNHLY and CDR2 FYNNEI. The CDR3 length is 18 residues. The assay was immunoSEQ multiplex PCR, and TCRdb's table has in-frame clones only and misses some. The table includes millions of clones, 85% to 95% detected once. On this clone itself: Its antigen is not known.

V usage is TRBV2 and J usage is TRBJ1-6, with 10 bases that match TRBD1. Sequencing was performed on naive CD4+ T cells sorted from blood. The subset denotes: CD45RA+ positively selected. This sequence originates from a man younger than 35 in good health. For the CDR3, the DNA is TGTGCCAGCAGTGACTCCGACAGGGGGCTTGTAAGTAATTCACCCCTCCACTTT. Translated: CASSDSDRGLVSNSPLHF.